The sequence of this T cell receptor beta chain was determined in a study of cytotoxic CD8 clonotypes in ibrutinib-treated CLL. Background on the study: Partial responses totalled approximately 24 and complete responses 2; after median approximately 74 months, approximately 15 remained remitted and approximately twelve progressed. Sequenced samples delivered averages of around 260,000 productive templates and around 90,000 productive rearrangements.

Data came from immunoSEQ multiplex PCR; TCRdb stores just in-frame clones and leaves some out. In the table there are roughly 300,000 clones, roughly four fifths of which are singletons. This TCR was recovered from a human donor with chronic lymphocytic leukemia. The material was PBMCs, obtained at disease progression, from a patient treated with ibrutinib.

CDR3 residues: CASSLDNRGEQYF. For the CDR3, the DNA is TGTGCCAGCAGCCTCGACAACCGTGGGGAGCAGTACTTC. The gene calls are TRBV7-2 and TRBJ2-5; D is perhaps TRBD2 (5 bases). CDR1 is SGHTA, CDR2 FQGNSA, per germline. Deletions cut 5 bases from V and 11 bases from J, with 18 bases between. The CDR3 runs to 13 residues. Based on the CDR3 plus reference TRBV7-2 and TRBJ2-5, the full variable domain is GAGVSQSPSNKVTEKGKDVELRCDPISGHTALYWYRQSLGQGLEFLIYFQGNSAPDKSGLPSDRFSAERTGGSVSTLTIQRTQQEDSAVYLCASSLDNRGEQYFGPGTRLLVL.